This T cell receptor (beta chain) derives from a study of blood T cell repertoires in COVID-19. On the study more broadly: The origin of the acute and convalescent COVID-19 samples was the United States, Italy and Spain. T cells, B-cell-depleted T cells, or PBMCs supplied cDNA or gDNA.

V lost 3 bases, J lost 0 bases, and 4 bases stayed unmatched. The CDR3 is 16 residues long. CDR1 GTSNPN and CDR2 SVGIG come from the germline V gene (reference sequence). Clones were read by immunoSEQ multiplex PCR, and TCRdb kept only the in-frame ones, dropping some. The sample includes about 170,000 clones, 80% to 85% seen only once; the top ten take approximately 2.9%. Sequencing was done on a sample of peripheral blood. The chain combines TRBV30 with TRBJ1-6; 8 nucleotides align to TRBD1. This receptor was identified in a woman aged 55-69 years with acute or convalescent COVID-19. CDR3 protein: CAWRQGGYSYNSPLHF. Here the CDR3 DNA reads TGTGCCTGGAGACAGGGGGGCTACTCCTATAATTCACCCCTCCACTTT.